This paragraph reports one T cell receptor beta chain. What it binds is unknown. The entry originates in a study of cytomegalovirus exposure and HLA in healthy donors. Study results and caveats: In a later analysis, specific HLA alleles were associated with under 20,000 TCR beta sequences at a 0.05 false discovery rate. Relative to equally common others, HLA-associated TCR beta chains showed greater clonal expansion in a later analysis. Most subjects had HLA-A and HLA-B alleles reportedly predicted accurately by TCR beta sequences.

This CDR3 comprises 11 residues. Germline CDR1 is MNHNS and CDR2 is SASEGT. Trimming cost V 6 bases and J 9 bases, with 9 bases left between them. Primers for the PCR totalled 60 Vbeta and 13 Jbeta. Clones were sequenced by immunoSEQ multiplex PCR, and TCRdb holds only the in-frame ones, with some missing. The top ten clones hold about 2% of a sample with about 170,000 clones, about 75% of them seen once. Sequenced input: PBMCs. This chain uses TRBV6-1 with TRBJ2-1, with D unresolved. This TCR was sampled from a female donor in good health and CMV-seronegative. CDR3 loop: CASSPPGEQFF. The CDR3 DNA sequence: TGTGCCAGCAGCCCCCCGGGTGAGCAGTTCTTC.